One and the same sample provided the 6 T cell receptor beta chains below, sequenced in a study of blood T cell repertoires in COVID-19. Libraries were prepared by immunoSEQ multiplex PCR; TCRdb keeps only in-frame clonotypes and omits some of them. The sample has roughly 32,000 clones, around 90% seen once; the top ten hold over 12%. Sequencing was carried out using peripheral blood. These TCRs come from a man aged 55 to 70 with active COVID-19.

This clone was recorded once. J is TRBJ2-1 and V is TRBV27; 10 bases line up with TRBD1. This CDR3 contains 16 residues. The V gene end was trimmed by 5 bases and the J gene end by 3 bases; junction bases not matched to a gene: 7. Germline lookup yields CDR1 MNHEY and CDR2 SMNVEV (reference sequence). CDR3 sequence (DNA): TGTGCCAGCAGTGGTGGGGACAGGGGTTTCTACAATGAGCAGTTCTTC. Amino acids: CASSGGDRGFYNEQFF.

This chain joins TRBV18 and TRBJ1-1; D remains ambiguous. Germline values: CDR1 KGHSH, CDR2 LQKENI. The CDR3 runs 14 residues. Deletions cut 2 bases from V and 3 bases from J, with 10 bases between. This CDR3 reads CASSPSYQDTEAFF. The DNA of the CDR3 is TGTGCCAGCTCACCATCTTATCAGGACACTGAAGCTTTCTTT.

As DNA, the CDR3 is TGTGCCAGTAGTATCGGAACAGCTGAAGCTTTCTTT. Encoded protein: CASSIGTAEAFF. This sequence joins TRBV19 and TRBJ1-1; D is uncertain. The CDR3 covers 12 residues. V was clipped by 3 bases and J by 6 bases, with 8 bases between them. Germline V gene data show CDR1 as LNHDA and CDR2 as SQIVND (reference sequence).

The CDR3 loop reads CASSLVPLASADTQYF. CDR3 in DNA: TGTGCCAGCAGCTTAGTCCCTCTAGCGAGCGCAGATACGCAGTATTTT. The J gene is TRBJ2-3, the V gene TRBV7-2, with a tentative D call TRBD2 (6 bases). Trimming took off 1 base at V and 4 bases at J, with 15 bases between the two ends. Germline V gene data show CDR1 as SGHTA and CDR2 as FQGNSA. This CDR3 contains 16 residues.

The gene calls are TRBV3-1 (or the pseudogene TRBV3-2) and TRBJ1-5; 8 positions match TRBD1. The CDR3 totals 16 residues. Germline CDR1 is LGHDT and CDR2 is YNNKEL (reference sequence). V trimming: 1 base; J trimming: 7 bases; junction bases outside the gene matches: 9. CDR3 sequence reads: CASSQGARDRYQPQHF. CDR3 coding DNA: TGTGCCAGCAGCCAAGGTGCCCGGGACAGGTACCAGCCCCAGCATTTT.

The chain carries TRBV2 and TRBJ2-7; 9 nucleotides match TRBD1. Trimming took 6 bases from V and 1 from J; bases not matched to a gene: 7. In germline, CDR1 is SNHLY, CDR2 FYNNEI. The CDR3 is made up of 15 amino acids. Here the CDR3 DNA reads TGTGCCAGCAGGGAGGGACAGGGACTTTCCTACGAGCAGTACTTC. It specifies CASREGQGLSYEQYF.